Listed here are 4 T cell receptor beta chains from one sample, sequenced in a study of T cells after yellow fever vaccination (dated by TCRdb to about 2019). The library was produced with 5' RACE. The sequencing machine was an Illumina HiSeq 2500. In TCRdb, the public reads were trimmed at Q25 with fastp and aligned with MiXCR, with productive beta chains retained. A single entry per CDR3 protein holds the most common genes and DNA from its merged rows. The sample table contains hundreds of thousands of distinct CDR3 sequences; only one count was recorded for roughly an eighth of them. The top ten clonotypes cover about 15% of the sample. Reading the label with the study, this specimen's treatment or condition is: live attenuated yellow fever vaccine strain. Material: PBMCs, obtained on the day of the yellow fever booster vaccination. These receptors were taken from a man aged 25 to 45 who received the YFV17D yellow fever vaccine.

This clonotype has ten or more counts. The V call is TRBV7-2, the J call TRBJ2-5; D unresolved. Trimming removed 4 bases from V and 1 base from J, with 7 bases in between. Looked up from germline, CDR1 is SGHTA and CDR2 is FQGNSA. The CDR3 extends over 13 amino acids. The CDR3 protein is CASSSMGQETQYF. CDR3 bases: TGTGCCAGCAGCTCCATGGGCCAAGAGACCCAGTACTTC. The full variable domain, rest sourced from reference TRBV7-2 and TRBJ2-5, is GAGVSQSPSNKVTEKGKDVELRCDPISGHTALYWYRQSLGQGLEFLIYFQGNSAPDKSGLPSDRFSAERTGGSVSTLTIQRTQQEDSAVYLCASSSMGQETQYFGPGTRLLVL.

This chain uses TRBV20-1 with TRBJ2-1; 10 bases are shared with TRBD2. Germline-derived CDR1 and CDR2 are DFQATT and SNEGSKA (reference sequence). This CDR3 comprises 14 residues. The V segment lost 3 bases and the J segment 8 bases; nucleotides outside the gene matches: 7. This CDR3 is CSARASGGFDEQFF. The CDR3 DNA is TGCAGTGCTAGGGCTAGCGGGGGTTTCGATGAGCAGTTCTTC.

The rearrangement uses TRBV5-4 and TRBJ2-1; TRBD2 matches at 13 bases. The CDR3 loop spans 16 amino acids. Germline V gene data show CDR1 as SGHNT and CDR2 as YYREEE (reference sequence). After removal of 4 bases from V and 2 bases from J, the junction contained 3 bases not matched to a gene. CDR3 nucleotide sequence: TGTGCCAGCAGCAGGGGGACTAGCGGGGCCTACAATGAGCAGTTCTTC. Translating gives CASSRGTSGAYNEQFF.

The chain has TRBV7-3 and TRBJ2-1; D tentatively reads TRBD1 or TRBD2 (5 bases each). With 0 bases removed from V and 4 bases from J, the gap between germline ends came to 13 bases. The CDR3 runs to 16 residues. In germline, CDR1 is SGHTA, CDR2 FQGTGA. The CDR3, as DNA: TGTGCCAGCAGCTTAACGGGGGTCTCAAATTACAATGAGCAGTTCTTC. This encodes CASSLTGVSNYNEQFF. Full variable domain (rest looked up from reference TRBV7-3 and TRBJ2-1): GAGVSQTPSNKVTEKGKYVELRCDPISGHTALYWYRQSLGQGPEFLIYFQGTGAADDSGLPNDRFFAVRPEGSVSTLKIQRTERGDSAVYLCASSLTGVSNYNEQFFGPGTRLTVL.